This passage covers 10 T cell receptor beta chains from one sample sequenced in a study of high-grade serous ovarian cancer treatment subgroups. TCRdb keeps only in-frame clones here, not all; method: immunoSEQ multiplex PCR. The profile shows 7,000 or so clones, 79% of them singletons. The tumor samples were collected prior to definitive surgery or chemotherapy. What was sequenced was tumor tissue. Receptors originate from a human donor with high-grade serous ovarian cancer.

This clone was seen once. This chain connects TRBV7-3 to TRBJ2-1; D could derive from TRBD1 or TRBD2 (7 bases each). The germline gives CDR1 SGHTA, CDR2 FQGTGA. The V end was cut by 4 bases, the J end by 8 bases, with 12 bases between. The CDR3 spans 13 residues. CDR3 protein: CASSSQGRDEQFF. In DNA form, the CDR3 reads TGTGCCAGCAGCTCACAGGGGAGGGATGAGCAGTTCTTC.

The genes are TRBV29-1 and TRBJ1-2, with a weak D call TRBD1 (6 bases). There are 12 residues in the CDR3. CDR1 is SQVTM and CDR2 is ANQGSEA in the germline V gene. The ends were cut back, 6 bases at V and 2 bases at J, with 10 bases in the middle. The CDR3 protein is CSVRQANYGYTF. The DNA of the CDR3 is TGCAGCGTAAGACAGGCCAACTATGGCTACACCTTC.

V is TRBV13 and J is TRBJ2-6, with TRBD2 as a possible D gene (5 bases). The CDR3 has 15 amino acids. Germline V gene data show CDR1 as PRHDT and CDR2 as FYEKMQ (reference sequence). The V gene lost 5 bases and the J gene lost 2 bases, with 10 bases spanning the gap. In DNA form, the CDR3 reads TGTGCCAGCAGCGGAGCGGCGGCTGGGGCCAACGTCCTGACTTTC. Translating gives CASSGAAAGANVLTF.

The chain joins TRBV5-1 to TRBJ2-7; weak D call: TRBD1 (6 bases). The CDR3 has 14 amino acids. Between the trimmed V and J ends, which lost 4 bases and 7 bases, there was a span of 18 bases. In germline, CDR1 is SGHRS, CDR2 YFSETQ. This chain's CDR3 is CASSSNDRSWEQYF. The CDR3, as DNA: TGCGCCAGCAGCAGTAATGACAGGTCTTGGGAGCAGTACTTC.

V usage is TRBV30 and J usage is TRBJ1-4, with D uncertain. V was shortened by 5 bases and J by 2 bases, with 9 bases between the two germline ends. Germline V gene data show CDR1 as GTSNPN and CDR2 as SVGIG (reference sequence). This CDR3 spans 13 amino acids. CDR3 DNA: TGTGCCTGGGGCACCGGCACTAATGAAAAACTGTTTTTT. Residues: CAWGTGTNEKLFF. The variable domain in full, with the rest retrieved from reference TRBV30 and TRBJ1-4, is SQTIHQWPATLVQPVGSPLSLECTVEGTSNPNLYWYRQAAGRGLQLLFYSVGIGQISSEVPQNLSASRPQDRQFILSSKKLLLSDSGFYLCAWGTGTNEKLFFGSGTQLSVL.

The CDR3 nucleotides read TGCGCCAGCAGCCGAGGGGACAGGGCATACAATGAGCAGTTCTTC. It translates to CASSRGDRAYNEQFF. This chain uses TRBV23-1 with TRBJ2-1; 9 bases are a match to TRBD1. TRBV23-1 is treated as an ORF (open reading frame) with a function not yet certain. J was trimmed by 4 bases and V by 6 bases; bases with no gene match: 7. The CDR3 is 15 amino acids.

The V call is TRBV19, the J call TRBJ1-6; a weak D match, TRBD1 (6 bases). The CDR3 sequence is 15 residues long. V was shortened by 4 bases and J by 10 bases, with 17 bases between the two germline ends. CDR1 LNHDA and CDR2 SQIVND come from the germline V gene (reference sequence). The CDR3 reads CASSRLTGITSPLHF. The CDR3, as DNA: TGTGCCAGTAGTAGGCTAACAGGGATTACCTCACCCCTCCACTTT.

Only one count was recorded for this clone. The rearrangement uses TRBV30 and TRBJ2-7; TRBD2 agrees at 10 bases. The CDR3 is 16 amino acids. CDR1 is GTSNPN, CDR2 SVGIG, per germline (reference sequence). V gave up 1 base and J gave up 0 bases; unmatched junction bases: 6. CDR3 coding DNA: TGTGCCTGGAGTGGCGGAGCGGGAGGGCTCTCCTACGAGCAGTACTTC. This sequence encodes CAWSGGAGGLSYEQYF.

The chain employs TRBV30 and TRBJ1-5, with D hard to call. The V and J ends lost 3 bases and 1 base respectively, with 13 bases between them. CDR3 size: 15 residues. CDR1 and CDR2 from the germline V gene are GTSNPN and SVGIG (reference sequence). The CDR3 loop reads CAWSGSGRSNQPQHF. The CDR3 DNA is TGTGCCTGGAGCGGGTCGGGGAGAAGCAATCAGCCCCAGCATTTT. The full variable domain, its missing parts supplied by reference TRBV30 and TRBJ1-5, is SQTIHQWPATLVQPVGSPLSLECTVEGTSNPNLYWYRQAAGRGLQLLFYSVGIGQISSEVPQNLSASRPQDRQFILSSKKLLLSDSGFYLCAWSGSGRSNQPQHFGDGTRLSIL.

J is TRBJ2-1 and V is TRBV27, with 7 bases aligning to TRBD1. From germline, CDR1 is MNHEY and CDR2 SMNVEV (reference sequence). The CDR3 is made up of 15 amino acids. V dropped 5 bases and J dropped 2; count of bases not matched to a gene: 6. The CDR3 loop is CASSIQGSPYNEQFF. CDR3 sequence (DNA): TGTGCCAGCAGTATACAGGGGAGTCCCTACAATGAGCAGTTCTTC.